This T cell receptor beta chain derives from a study of T and B cells in COVID-19 patients. Study overall: COVID-19 patients gave peripheral blood either during active infection or after recovery. Active-infection patients were older, median 67 years, than recovered patients, median 34 years. General study points: Few blood samples existed from mildly ill patients during symptoms or early in severe cases.

The CDR3 sequence is 14 residues long. V gave up 6 bases and J gave up 7 bases; unmatched junction bases: 8. TRB rearrangements were amplified by multiplex PCR with BIOMED2 TRB-A/B primers. TCRdb reprocessed the multiplex PCR reads via MiXCR and lists one record per CDR3 protein. The profile shows several thousand distinct CDR3 sequences, 22% of them singletons. Each TRB amplification used roughly 250-550 ng of genomic DNA from blood. This clonotype was seen only a few times. What it recognizes is unknown. The genes are TRBV12-3 or TRBV12-4 and TRBJ1-2, with 10 bases lining up with TRBD1. The sequencing sample was made of blood. This TCR came from a human donor who had recovered from COVID-19. The CDR3 sequence: CASRGTGTGVGYTF. The DNA of the CDR3 is TGTGCCAGCAGGGGGACCGGGACAGGGGTTGGCTACACCTTC.